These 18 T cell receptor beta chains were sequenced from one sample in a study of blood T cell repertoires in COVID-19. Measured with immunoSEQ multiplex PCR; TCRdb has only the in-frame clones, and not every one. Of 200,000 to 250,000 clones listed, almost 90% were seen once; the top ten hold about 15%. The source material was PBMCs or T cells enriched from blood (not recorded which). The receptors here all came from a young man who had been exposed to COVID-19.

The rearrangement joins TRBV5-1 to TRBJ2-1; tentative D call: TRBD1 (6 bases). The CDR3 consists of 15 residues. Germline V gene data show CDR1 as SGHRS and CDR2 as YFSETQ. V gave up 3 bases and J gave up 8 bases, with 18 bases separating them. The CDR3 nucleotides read TGCGCCAGCAGCTCTGTAACTACACCAGGGGATGAGCAGTTCTTC. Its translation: CASSSVTTPGDEQFF.

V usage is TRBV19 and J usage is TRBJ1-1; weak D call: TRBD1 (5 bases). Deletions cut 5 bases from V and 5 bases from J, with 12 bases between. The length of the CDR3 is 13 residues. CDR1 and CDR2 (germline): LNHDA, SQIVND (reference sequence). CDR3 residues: CASSLQGMTEAFF. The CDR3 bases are TGTGCCAGTAGTCTCCAGGGAATGACTGAAGCTTTCTTT.

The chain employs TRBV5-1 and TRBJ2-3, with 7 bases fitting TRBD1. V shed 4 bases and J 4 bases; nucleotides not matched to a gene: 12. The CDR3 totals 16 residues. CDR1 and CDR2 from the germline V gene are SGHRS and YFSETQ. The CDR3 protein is CASSPAGGGSPDTQYF. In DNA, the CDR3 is TGCGCCAGCAGCCCAGCAGGGGGTGGAAGCCCAGATACGCAGTATTTT.

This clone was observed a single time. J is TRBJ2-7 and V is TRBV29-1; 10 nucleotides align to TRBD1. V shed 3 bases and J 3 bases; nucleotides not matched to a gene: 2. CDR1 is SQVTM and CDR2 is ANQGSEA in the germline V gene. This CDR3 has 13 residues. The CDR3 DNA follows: TGCAGCGTTGATGGACAGGGGGGCTACGAGCAGTACTTC. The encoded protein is CSVDGQGGYEQYF.

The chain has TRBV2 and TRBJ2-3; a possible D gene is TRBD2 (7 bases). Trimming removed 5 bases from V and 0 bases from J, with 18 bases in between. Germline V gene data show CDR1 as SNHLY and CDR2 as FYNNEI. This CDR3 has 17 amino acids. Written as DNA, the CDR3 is TGTGCCAGCAGTCTCCCGGGGGGCATGGCTAGCACAGATACGCAGTATTTT. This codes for CASSLPGGMASTDTQYF.

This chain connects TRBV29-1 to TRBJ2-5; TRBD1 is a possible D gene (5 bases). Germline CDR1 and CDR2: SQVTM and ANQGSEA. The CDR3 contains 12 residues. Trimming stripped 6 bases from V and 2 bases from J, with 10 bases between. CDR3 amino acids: CSVGAPQETQYF. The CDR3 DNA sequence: TGCAGCGTAGGGGCGCCACAAGAGACCCAGTACTTC. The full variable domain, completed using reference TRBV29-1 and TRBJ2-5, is SAVISQKPSRDICQRGTSLTIQCQVDSQVTMMFWYRQQPGQSLTLIATANQGSEATYESGFVIDKFPISRPNLTFSTLTVSNMSPEDSSIYLCSVGAPQETQYFGPGTRLLVL.

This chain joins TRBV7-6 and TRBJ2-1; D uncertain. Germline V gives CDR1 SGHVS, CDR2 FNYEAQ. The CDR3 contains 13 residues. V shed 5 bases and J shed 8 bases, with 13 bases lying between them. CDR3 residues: CASSPHMGYEQFF. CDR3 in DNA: TGTGCCAGCAGCCCCCACATGGGCTATGAGCAGTTCTTC.

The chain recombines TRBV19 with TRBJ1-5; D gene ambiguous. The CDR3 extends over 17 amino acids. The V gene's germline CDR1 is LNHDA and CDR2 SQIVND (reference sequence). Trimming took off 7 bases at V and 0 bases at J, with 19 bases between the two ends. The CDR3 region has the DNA TGTGCCAGTAAGGTTCGGTGGAAAGACTATAGCAATCAGCCCCAGCATTTT. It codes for CASKVRWKDYSNQPQHF.

The CDR3 DNA is TGTGCCAGCACTACCCGGGGGGACACTGAAGCTTTCTTT. Its protein product is CASTTRGDTEAFF. The rearrangement joins TRBV12-3 or TRBV12-4 to TRBJ1-1; TRBD1 might be the D (5 bases). The germline V and J ends were trimmed by 7 bases and 3 bases, with 12 bases remaining between them. The CDR3 has 13 residues.

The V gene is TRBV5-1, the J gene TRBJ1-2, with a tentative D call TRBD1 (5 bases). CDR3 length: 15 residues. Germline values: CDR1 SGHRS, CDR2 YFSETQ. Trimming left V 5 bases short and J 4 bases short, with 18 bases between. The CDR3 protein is CASRLPGGTGYGYTF. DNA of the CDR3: TGCGCCAGCAGACTCCCTGGGGGGACCGGCTATGGCTACACCTTC.

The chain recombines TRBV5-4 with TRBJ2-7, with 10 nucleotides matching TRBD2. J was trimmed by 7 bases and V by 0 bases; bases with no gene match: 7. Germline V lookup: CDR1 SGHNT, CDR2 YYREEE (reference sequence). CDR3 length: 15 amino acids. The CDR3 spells CASSLDSGGPGEQYF. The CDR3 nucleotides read TGTGCCAGCAGCTTGGATAGCGGGGGGCCGGGGGAGCAGTACTTC.

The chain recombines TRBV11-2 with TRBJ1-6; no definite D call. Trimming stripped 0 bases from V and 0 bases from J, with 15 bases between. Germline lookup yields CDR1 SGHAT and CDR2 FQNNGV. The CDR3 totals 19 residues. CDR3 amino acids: CASSLDRIRQYSYNSPLHF. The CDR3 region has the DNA TGTGCCAGCAGCTTAGATCGGATCCGACAATACTCCTATAATTCACCCCTCCACTTT.

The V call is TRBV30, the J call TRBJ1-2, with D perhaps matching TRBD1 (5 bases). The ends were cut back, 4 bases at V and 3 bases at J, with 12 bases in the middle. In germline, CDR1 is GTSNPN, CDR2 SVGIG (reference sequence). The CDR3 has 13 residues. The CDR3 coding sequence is TGTGCCTGGATTACAGGTTCCCACTATGGCTACACCTTC. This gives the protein CAWITGSHYGYTF.

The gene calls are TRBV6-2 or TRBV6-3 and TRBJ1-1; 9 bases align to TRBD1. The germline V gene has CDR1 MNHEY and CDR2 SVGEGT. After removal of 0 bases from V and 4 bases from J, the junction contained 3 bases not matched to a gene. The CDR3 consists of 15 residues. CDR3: CASSYSLDRGTEAFF. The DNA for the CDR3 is TGTGCCAGCAGTTACTCATTGGACAGGGGCACTGAAGCTTTCTTT.

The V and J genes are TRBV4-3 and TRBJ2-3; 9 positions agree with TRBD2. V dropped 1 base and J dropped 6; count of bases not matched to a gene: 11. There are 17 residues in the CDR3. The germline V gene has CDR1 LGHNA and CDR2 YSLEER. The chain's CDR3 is CASSQGGAGGGRDTQYF. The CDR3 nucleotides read TGCGCCAGCAGCCAAGGGGGAGCGGGGGGCGGAAGGGATACGCAGTATTTT.

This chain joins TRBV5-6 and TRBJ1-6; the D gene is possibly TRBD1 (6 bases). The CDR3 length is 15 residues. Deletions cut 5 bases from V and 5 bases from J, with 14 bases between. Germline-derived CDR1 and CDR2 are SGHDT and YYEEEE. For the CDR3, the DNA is TGTGCCAGCAGTCGTCGATCAGGGGATAATTCACCCCTCCACTTT. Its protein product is CASSRRSGDNSPLHF.

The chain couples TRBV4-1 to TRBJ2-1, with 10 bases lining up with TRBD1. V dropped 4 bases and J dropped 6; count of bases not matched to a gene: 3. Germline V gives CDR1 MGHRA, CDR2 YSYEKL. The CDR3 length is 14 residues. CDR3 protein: CASSPGQGGNEQFF. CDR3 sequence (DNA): TGCGCCAGCAGCCCCGGACAGGGGGGCAATGAGCAGTTCTTC.

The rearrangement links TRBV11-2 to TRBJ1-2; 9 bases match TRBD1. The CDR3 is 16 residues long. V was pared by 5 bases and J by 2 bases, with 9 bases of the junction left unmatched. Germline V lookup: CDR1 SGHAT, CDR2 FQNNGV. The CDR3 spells CASSPGTGPINYGYTF. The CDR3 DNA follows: TGTGCCAGCAGCCCTGGGACAGGGCCTATCAACTATGGCTACACCTTC.